This T cell receptor (beta chain) was found in a study of shared clonotypes between healthy human individuals. Profiling relied on immunoSEQ multiplex PCR, and the TCRdb table lists in-frame clones only, not all of them. Among more than 400,000 clones listed, 90% to 97% were seen once. The CDR3 runs 10 residues. CDR1 is MNHEY, CDR2 SMNVEV, per germline (reference sequence). Trimming took 9 bases from V and 7 from J, leaving 7 bases between them. The sample taken for sequencing was naive CD4+ T cells sorted from blood. Described subset: CD45RA+ positively selected. The sequence derives from a woman in her twenties or thirties in good health. The chain uses TRBV27 and TRBJ2-1; D remains unclear. As DNA, the CDR3 is TGTGCCAGTGGTAGGAATGAGCAGTTCTTC. Translation: CASGRNEQFF.